These T cell receptor beta chains were read from a single sample in a study of blood T cell repertoires in COVID-19. Sequencing was performed with immunoSEQ multiplex PCR; in TCRdb, only in-frame clones are kept and a portion is missing. The sample has approximately 190,000 clones, 84% seen once. The sequenced material came from peripheral blood. These receptors originate from a human donor in a cohort sampled during active COVID-19. Each CDR3 is given with its conserved first and last residue. A D gene is named only where the DNA matches it firmly. Some rows mark clone size as missing; the rest say once, few, many or name a class of expanded clone.

TRBJ1-1,TRBV5-1,TRBD1,-,TGCGCCAGCCGCCTTGGCGGGGACAGGGGACGCACTGAAGCTTTCTTT,CASRLGGDRGRTEAFF
TRBJ2-3,TRBV6-5,-,-,TGTGCCAGCAGTTCGGGGGGCGGGTATACGCAGTATTTT,CASSSGGGYTQYF
TRBJ1-5,TRBV21-1,-,-,TGTGCCAGCAGCATCCTTGGGGGGACCCCCAATCAGCCCCAGCATTTT,CASSILGGTPNQPQHF
TRBJ1-2,TRBV27,-,-,TGTGCCAGCAGTCTTTCCGACTCAACTAGGGTCTATGGCTACACCTTC,CASSLSDSTRVYGYTF
TRBJ2-5,TRBV11-3,TRBD2,-,TGTGCCAGCAGCCGGGGACTAGCGGGGGAACAAGAGACCCAGTACTTC,CASSRGLAGEQETQYF
TRBJ2-7,TRBV28,-,-,TGTGCCAGCAGTTTAGACTACAGCTCCTACGAGCAGTACTTC,CASSLDYSSYEQYF
TRBJ2-1,TRBV5-6,-,-,TGTGCCAGCAGCTTGAGTCAGGGAACCGTTAATGAGCAGTTCTTC,CASSLSQGTVNEQFF
TRBJ2-3,TRBV10-1,TRBD1,few,TGCGCCAGCATGGACAGGGATACGCAGTATTTT,CASMDRDTQYF
TRBJ1-1,TRBV28,-,few,TGTGCCAGCAGTTCAACAGGCCGAGACGGTGAAGCTTTCTTT,CASSSTGRDGEAFF
TRBJ1-2,TRBV15,TRBD1,-,TGTGCCACCAGCGGGCCCGACAGGGCGCGAGGCTACACCTTC,CATSGPDRARGYTF
TRBJ2-1,TRBV7-9,-,-,TGTGCCAGCAGCTTTTTGGGGCTAGGCTCCTACAATGAGCAGTTCTTC,CASSFLGLGSYNEQFF
TRBJ1-3,TRBV6-1,-,-,TGTGCCAGCAGTGAAGCCGGCGGTTACGAGTCTGGAAACACCATATATTTT,CASSEAGGYESGNTIYF
TRBJ2-2,TRBV7-6,TRBD2,-,TGTGCCAGCAGCCCCAGCGGGGGGGCGGGCACCGGGGAGCTGTTTTTT,CASSPSGGAGTGELFF
TRBJ2-1,TRBV7-2,TRBD2,-,TGTGCCAGCAGCCCTCTAGCGGGAGTGAATGAGCAGTTCTTC,CASSPLAGVNEQFF
TRBJ2-1,TRBV6-5,-,-,TGTGCCAGCAGGCCCTCAGGGAATAGGGCCAATGAGCAGTTCTTC,CASRPSGNRANEQFF
TRBJ1-4,TRBV19,-,few,TGTGCCAGTAGCTCGGCAGGGCGTGAAAAACTGTTTTTT,CASSSAGREKLFF
TRBJ1-1,TRBV20-1,-,-,TGCAGTGCTAGTCAGGGGCTAGAAGCTTTCTTT,CSASQGLEAFF
TRBJ1-4,TRBV7-8,-,-,TGTGCCAGCAGCGCACAGGAGAGAGGTCCCCTAGGTCTGTTTTTT,CASSAQERGPLGLFF
TRBJ1-2,TRBV29-1,-,-,TGCAGCGTTCCCACAAACAGGGAGGGCTACACCTTC,CSVPTNREGYTF
TRBJ2-7,TRBV10-3,TRBD2,-,TGTGCCACCCGCACCGGGACTAGCGGCTCCTACGAGCAGTACTTC,CATRTGTSGSYEQYF
TRBJ1-4,TRBV29-1,TRBD1,few,TGCAGCGCTGCCGGGGACAGGGGACAAGCAACTAATGAAAAACTGTTTTTT,CSAAGDRGQATNEKLFF
TRBJ1-1,TRBV5-1,-,-,TGCGCCAGCAGCTTGGCGGGGGTCACTGAAGCTTTCTTT,CASSLAGVTEAFF
TRBJ1-6,TRBV9,-,-,TGTGCCAGCAGCGTAGAGGCAGGGAATTCACCCCTCCACTTT,CASSVEAGNSPLHF
TRBJ1-5,TRBV6-5,TRBD1,-,TGTGCCAGCAGTTACTCGGGACAGGGGTCTCAGCCCCAGCATTTT,CASSYSGQGSQPQHF
TRBJ2-7,TRBV4-1,-,-,TGCGCCAGCAGCCAAGATATGGGGCGAATCGGCGAGCAGTACTTC,CASSQDMGRIGEQYF
TRBJ1-4,TRBV27,-,-,TGTGCCAGCAGTTTATTAGGGGGGAGGGGTGAACTGTTTTTT,CASSLLGGRGELFF
TRBJ2-3,TRBV19,-,few,TGTGCCAGTATCGGGGGGCGCGGGGTAGATACGCAGTATTTT,CASIGGRGVDTQYF
TRBJ2-5,TRBV30,TRBD2,-,TGTGCCTGGAGTGTAACCGGACTAGCGGGGTTAGAGACCCAGTACTTC,CAWSVTGLAGLETQYF
TRBJ2-7,TRBV10-1,-,-,TGCGCCAGCAGTGAACGAGGATCAGTCTCCTACGAGCAGTACTTC,CASSERGSVSYEQYF
TRBJ2-7,TRBV19,TRBD1,many,TGTGCCAGTAAACAGGGGAACACGCACGAGCAGTACTTC,CASKQGNTHEQYF
TRBJ2-5,TRBV25-1,TRBD1,-,TGTGCCAGCAGTGAAACGACAGGGTTGGAGACCCAGTACTTC,CASSETTGLETQYF
TRBJ1-5,TRBV7-3,TRBD1,-,TGTGCCAGCAGCTTAATGAACAGGGGCTCCAATCAGCCCCAGCATTTT,CASSLMNRGSNQPQHF
TRBJ2-1,TRBV7-2,-,few,TGTGCCAGCAGTTCTATCGGGTCCAACAATGAGCAGTTCTTC,CASSSIGSNNEQFF
TRBJ1-5,TRBV6-1,-,-,TGTGCCAGCAGTGAGGCAGGTTTTGATCAGCCCCAGCATTTT,CASSEAGFDQPQHF
TRBJ1-5,TRBV28,TRBD1,-,TGTGCCAGCAGTTTTCAACCAACAGGGGAATGGGAAAGCAATCAGCCCCAGCATTTT,CASSFQPTGEWESNQPQHF
TRBJ1-2,TRBV3-1/TRBV3-2,-,once,TGTGCCAGCAGCCAAACAAACAGGGCTATTGGCTACACCTTC,CASSQTNRAIGYTF
TRBJ1-2,TRBV7-9,-,-,TGTGCCAGCAGCTTAACGGGTGGTGGCTACACCTTC,CASSLTGGGYTF
TRBJ2-1,TRBV25-1,-,-,TGTGCCAGCAGTGAACTCGGGGAAGGGAATGAGCAGTTCTTC,CASSELGEGNEQFF
TRBJ2-5,TRBV5-1,TRBD2,-,TGCGCCAGCAGTGGGCTAGCGGGGGGGCAAGAGACCCAGTACTTC,CASSGLAGGQETQYF
TRBJ2-2,TRBV7-3,TRBD2,-,TGTGCCAGCAGCCCCGGGACTAGCGGGGGGGCCGGGGAGCTGTTTTTT,CASSPGTSGGAGELFF
TRBJ1-3,TRBV11-3,-,-,TGTGCCAGCAGCCTACGTGACTCTGGAAACACCATATATTTT,CASSLRDSGNTIYF
TRBJ1-2,TRBV10-1,TRBD1,-,TGCGCCAGCAGTCCCGGGGGGGACAGTGGCTACACCTTC,CASSPGGDSGYTF
TRBJ2-5,TRBV7-2,-,once,TGTGCCAGCAGCTCCATAAAACTCTCCGAAAGCGACTTC,CASSSIKLSESDF
TRBJ1-3,TRBV7-6,TRBD1,few,TGTGCCAGCAGTCCTTCAACACGGGACAGGGGACGAAACACCATATATTTT,CASSPSTRDRGRNTIYF
TRBJ1-5,TRBV6-5,TRBD1,-,TGTGCCAGCAGCCCAGACAGGGACGGAATTCAGCCCCAGCATTTT,CASSPDRDGIQPQHF
TRBJ2-7,TRBV19,TRBD1,-,TGTGCCAGTAGTCCCGGGACAGGATCCTACGAGCAGTACTTC,CASSPGTGSYEQYF
TRBJ1-6,TRBV30,-,-,TGTGCCTGGGAACAAAATTCACCCCTCCACTTT,CAWEQNSPLHF
TRBJ1-5,TRBV2,-,-,TGTGCCAGCAGTGAAGGCCTAGGACTCAGAGTTCCTCAGCCCCAGCATTTT,CASSEGLGLRVPQPQHF
TRBJ1-1,TRBV5-4,-,-,TGTGCCAGCAGCCCAGTGCCCGCCTCTGAAGCTTTCTTT,CASSPVPASEAFF